This T cell receptor beta chain comes out of a study of lymphopenia after photon versus proton radiotherapy. Findings and caveats of the study: Authors raise, but do not show, better survival with proton therapy. Post-nadir TCR diversity decline inversely tracked overall survival among those who died. Post-nadir diversity loss with photons came from oligoclonal expansion, particularly CD8+ Temra cells.

This clone was seen more than once but under ten times. Its antigen is undetermined. The CDR3 covers 14 residues. Germline CDR1 SGHRS, CDR2 YFSETQ. Between the trimmed V and J ends, which lost 4 bases and 3 bases, there was a span of 14 bases. Sequenced by immunoSEQ multiplex PCR; TCRdb stores in-frame clones only, minus some. Counted here are about 7,000 clones, roughly 86% occurring once; the ten biggest clones make up 15% to 20%. This chain uses TRBV5-1 with TRBJ2-7, with a possible D match to TRBD1 (5 bases). This receptor was identified in a man between 60 and 75 years old with cholangiocarcinoma. The sample in question was peripheral blood, obtained from a patient treated with photon-based radiotherapy. The CDR3 DNA follows: TGCGCCAGCAGCCCGGGCGGCCAGGGCTACGAGCAGTACTTC. The encoded protein is CASSPGGQGYEQYF.